This record concerns one T cell receptor (beta chain) sequence. This CDR3 spans 13 amino acids. V was pared by 6 bases and J by 6 bases, with 7 bases of the junction left unmatched. Per germline, CDR1 SNHLY and CDR2 FYNNEI. This specimen comes from a study of blood T cell repertoires in COVID-19. Study details: Acute-phase and convalescent COVID-19 samples originated in the United States, Italy and Spain. From T cells, B-cell-depleted T cells, or PBMCs came the material, which was cDNA or gDNA.

As handled by the study authors: Researchers report that nucleated cell counts were estimated from reference gene primer amplification. Sequencing was performed with immunoSEQ multiplex PCR; in TCRdb, only in-frame clones are kept and a portion is missing. D and trimming come from the DNA, and the V and J calls and clone size come from that table. The sample yields roughly 81,000 clones, 82% seen once. The rearrangement joins TRBV2 to TRBJ2-7, with TRBD1 matching 8 bases. Sequencing was performed on peripheral blood. The source is a man in his sixties with acute or convalescent COVID-19. As DNA, the CDR3 is TGTGCCAGCAGAGGGGGACAGGCCATCGAGCAGTACTTC. This gives the protein CASRGGQAIEQYF.